A selection of T cell receptor beta chains follows, all from one sample in a study of OX40 agonist ivuxolimab in advanced cancers. TCRdb keeps only in-frame clones here, not all; method: immunoSEQ multiplex PCR. Of 98,000 or so clones detected, around 85% appear once; the ten largest clones hold 0.82%. This sample comprised CD4+ or CD8+ T cells sorted from blood, obtained in a trial of the OX40 agonist ivuxolimab. The receptors come from an adult with an advanced solid tumor such as melanoma, head and neck, liver or kidney cancer. CDR3s include the opening cysteine and the closing phenylalanine or tryptophan. The D gene is left open where the match is weak. Clone size is given for some rows only: seen once, a few or many times, or a class if the clone is expanded.

D,V,size,J,CDR3,DNA
TRBD2,TRBV4-3,NA,TRBJ2-3,CASSHRTSGTDTQYF,TGCGCCAGCAGCCATCGGACTAGCGGGACAGATACGCAGTATTTT
NA,TRBV6-6,NA,TRBJ1-1,CASKPTGNRRAFF,TGTGCCAGCAAACCGACCGGCAATAGGAGAGCTTTCTTT
NA,TRBV9,NA,TRBJ1-1,CASSVGFEKKAFF,TGTGCCAGCAGCGTAGGCTTTGAGAAAAAGGCTTTCTTT
NA,TRBV7-3,NA,TRBJ1-2,CASSGSEALLTF,TGTGCCAGCAGCGGTAGTGAGGCTTTGCTCACCTTC
TRBD1,TRBV30,NA,TRBJ1-5,CAWSSGQRNQPQHF,TGTGCCTGGAGTTCGGGACAGCGGAATCAGCCCCAGCATTTT
NA,TRBV2,NA,TRBJ2-1,CATSTLIDNEQFF,TGTGCTACCAGCACCCTAATCGACAATGAGCAGTTCTTC
NA,TRBV7-2,NA,TRBJ1-2,CASSSFIIGAYGYTF,TGTGCCAGCAGCTCCTTTATCATCGGTGCCTATGGCTACACCTTC
TRBD1,TRBV6-6,NA,TRBJ1-5,CASSRDRAPYQPQHF,TGTGCCAGCAGCCGCGACAGGGCGCCATATCAGCCCCAGCATTTT
TRBD1,TRBV29-1,NA,TRBJ2-3,CSASGGEVADTQYF,TGCAGCGCCTCAGGGGGTGAGGTTGCAGATACGCAGTATTTT
NA,TRBV6-6,NA,TRBJ1-1,CASRPTGAQAEAFF,TGTGCCAGCAGGCCCACGGGGGCGCAGGCTGAAGCTTTCTTT
NA,TRBV6-1,few,TRBJ1-5,CASSEALGYQPQHF,TGTGCCAGCAGTGAAGCTTTGGGGTATCAGCCCCAGCATTTT
NA,TRBV27,once,TRBJ2-2,CASSGHNTGELFF,TGTGCCAGCAGCGGACACAACACCGGGGAGCTGTTTTTT
NA,TRBV6-1,NA,TRBJ1-3,CASSESPGNTIYF,TGTGCCAGCAGTGAAAGTCCCGGAAACACCATATATTTT
NA,TRBV18,NA,TRBJ1-4,CASSPSGEKLFF,TGTGCCAGCTCACCTTCCGGCGAAAAACTGTTTTTT
TRBD1,TRBV27,NA,TRBJ1-1,CASSLRGMYTEAFF,TGTGCCAGCAGCCTCAGGGGGATGTACACTGAAGCTTTCTTT
NA,TRBV10-3,NA,TRBJ1-2,CAISDPGFYYGYTF,TGTGCCATCAGTGATCCTGGATTCTACTATGGCTACACCTTC
NA,TRBV5-1,few,TRBJ1-1,CASSVQGDTEAFF,TGCGCCAGCAGCGTACAGGGTGACACTGAAGCTTTCTTT
NA,TRBV7-9,once,TRBJ1-2,CASSLRRPLLFYGYTF,TGTGCCAGCAGCTTAAGACGGCCCCTACTTTTCTATGGCTACACCTTC
TRBD1,TRBV4-1,NA,TRBJ2-7,CASSQGTGDFSGSYEQYF,TGCGCCAGCAGCCAAGGGACAGGGGATTTTAGCGGCTCCTACGAGCAGTACTTC
NA,TRBV11-1,once,TRBJ1-1,CASRNVPLGDTEAFF,TGTGCCAGCAGGAATGTTCCTCTAGGGGACACTGAAGCTTTCTTT
TRBD2,TRBV13,NA,TRBJ2-5,CASSLGLAGQETQYF,TGTGCCAGCAGCTTAGGACTAGCGGGGCAAGAGACCCAGTACTTC
NA,TRBV29-1,NA,TRBJ1-1,CSVEAQVMNTEAFF,TGCAGCGTTGAAGCACAGGTGATGAACACTGAAGCTTTCTTT